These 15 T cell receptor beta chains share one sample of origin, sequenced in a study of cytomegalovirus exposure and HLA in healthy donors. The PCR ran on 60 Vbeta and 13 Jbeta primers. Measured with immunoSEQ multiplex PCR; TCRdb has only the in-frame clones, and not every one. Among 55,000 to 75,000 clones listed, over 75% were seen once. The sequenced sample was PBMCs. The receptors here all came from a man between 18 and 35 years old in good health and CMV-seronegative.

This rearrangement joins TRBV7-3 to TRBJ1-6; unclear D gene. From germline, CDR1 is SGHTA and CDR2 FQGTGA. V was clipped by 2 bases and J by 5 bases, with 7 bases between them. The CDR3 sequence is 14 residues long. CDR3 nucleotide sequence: TGTGCCAGCAGCTTACTAAGCAATAATTCACCCCTCCACTTT. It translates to CASSLLSNNSPLHF.

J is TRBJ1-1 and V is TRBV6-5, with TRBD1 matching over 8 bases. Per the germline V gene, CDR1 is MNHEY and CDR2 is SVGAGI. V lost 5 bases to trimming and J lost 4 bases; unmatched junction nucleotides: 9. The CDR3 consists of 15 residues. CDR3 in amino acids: CASSATTGVITEAFF. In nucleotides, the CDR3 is TGTGCCAGCAGTGCCACGACAGGGGTTATCACTGAAGCTTTCTTT.

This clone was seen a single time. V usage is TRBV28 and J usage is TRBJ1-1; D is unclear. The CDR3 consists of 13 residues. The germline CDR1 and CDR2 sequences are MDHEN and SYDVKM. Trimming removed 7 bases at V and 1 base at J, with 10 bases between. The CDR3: CASNLAANTEAFF. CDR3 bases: TGTGCCAGCAATCTGGCGGCGAACACTGAAGCTTTCTTT.

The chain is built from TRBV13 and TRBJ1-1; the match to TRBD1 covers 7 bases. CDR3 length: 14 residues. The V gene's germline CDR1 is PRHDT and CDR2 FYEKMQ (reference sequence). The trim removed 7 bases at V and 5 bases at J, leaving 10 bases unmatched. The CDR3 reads CASKPRQGWTEAFF. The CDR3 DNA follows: TGTGCCAGCAAACCACGACAGGGATGGACTGAAGCTTTCTTT.

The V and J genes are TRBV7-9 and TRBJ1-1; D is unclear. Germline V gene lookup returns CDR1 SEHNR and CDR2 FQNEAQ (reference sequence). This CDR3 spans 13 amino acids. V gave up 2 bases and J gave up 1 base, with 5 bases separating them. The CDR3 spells CASSLQENTEAFF. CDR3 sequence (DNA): TGTGCCAGCAGCTTACAGGAGAACACTGAAGCTTTCTTT.

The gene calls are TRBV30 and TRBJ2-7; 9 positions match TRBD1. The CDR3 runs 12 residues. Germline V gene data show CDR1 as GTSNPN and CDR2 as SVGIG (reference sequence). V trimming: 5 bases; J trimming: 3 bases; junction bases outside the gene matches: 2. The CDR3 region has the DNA TGTGCCTGGTGGGACAGGGACTACGAGCAGTACTTC. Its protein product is CAWWDRDYEQYF.

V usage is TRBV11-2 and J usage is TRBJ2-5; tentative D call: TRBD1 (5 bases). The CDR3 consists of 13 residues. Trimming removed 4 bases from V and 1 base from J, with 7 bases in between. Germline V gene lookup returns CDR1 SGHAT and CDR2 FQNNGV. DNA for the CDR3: TGTGCCAGCAGCTACGACAGCCAAGAGACCCAGTACTTC. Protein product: CASSYDSQETQYF.

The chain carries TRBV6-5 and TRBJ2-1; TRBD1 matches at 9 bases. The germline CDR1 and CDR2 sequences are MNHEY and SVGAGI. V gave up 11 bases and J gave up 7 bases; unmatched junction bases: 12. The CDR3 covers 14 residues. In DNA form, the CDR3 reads TGTGCCGCGCGGGGAGGACAGGGGAAAAATGAGCAGTTCTTC. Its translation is CAARGGQGKNEQFF.

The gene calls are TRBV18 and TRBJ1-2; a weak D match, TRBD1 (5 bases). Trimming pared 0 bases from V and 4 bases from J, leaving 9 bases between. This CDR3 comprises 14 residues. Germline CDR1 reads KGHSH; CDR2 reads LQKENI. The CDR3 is CASSPPGQSYGYTF. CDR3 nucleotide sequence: TGTGCCAGCTCACCACCGGGGCAGTCCTATGGCTACACCTTC. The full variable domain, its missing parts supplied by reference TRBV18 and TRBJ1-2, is NAGVMQNPRHLVRRRGQEARLRCSPMKGHSHVYWYRQLPEEGLKFMVYLQKENIIDESGMPKERFSAEFPKEGPSILRIQQVVRGDSAAYFCASSPPGQSYGYTFGSGTRLTVV.

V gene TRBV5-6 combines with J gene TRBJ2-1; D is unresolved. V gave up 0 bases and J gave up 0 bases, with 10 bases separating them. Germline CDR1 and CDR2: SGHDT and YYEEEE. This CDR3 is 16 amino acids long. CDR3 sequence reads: CASSLDLVSSYNEQFF. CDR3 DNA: TGTGCCAGCAGCTTGGACCTTGTGAGCTCCTACAATGAGCAGTTCTTC.

The CDR3 is CASRTGGAGAEAFF. CDR3 DNA sequence: TGTGCCAGCAGAACAGGGGGCGCGGGGGCTGAAGCTTTCTTT. The chain joins TRBV6-5 to TRBJ1-1; 9 nucleotides agree with TRBD1. The CDR3 spans 14 residues. Germline V gene data show CDR1 as MNHEY and CDR2 as SVGAGI. V lost 6 bases and J lost 6; bases outside the gene matches: 8.

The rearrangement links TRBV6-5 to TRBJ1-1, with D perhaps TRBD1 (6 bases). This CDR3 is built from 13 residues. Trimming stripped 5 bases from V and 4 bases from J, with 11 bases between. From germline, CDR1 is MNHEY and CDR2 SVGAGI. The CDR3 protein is CASSGLRGTEAFF. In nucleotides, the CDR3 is TGTGCCAGCAGTGGTCTCAGGGGCACTGAAGCTTTCTTT.

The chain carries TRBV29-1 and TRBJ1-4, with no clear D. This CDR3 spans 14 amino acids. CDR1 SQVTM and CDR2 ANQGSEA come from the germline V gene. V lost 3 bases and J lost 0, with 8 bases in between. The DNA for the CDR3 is TGCAGCGTTGAGGAGAAAGCAACTAATGAAAAACTGTTTTTT. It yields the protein CSVEEKATNEKLFF.

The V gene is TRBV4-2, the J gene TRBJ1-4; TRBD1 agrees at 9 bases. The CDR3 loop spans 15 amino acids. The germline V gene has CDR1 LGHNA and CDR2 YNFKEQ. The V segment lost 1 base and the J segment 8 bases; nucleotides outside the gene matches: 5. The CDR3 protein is CASSQVGTGYEKLFF. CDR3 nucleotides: TGTGCCAGCAGCCAAGTAGGGACAGGGTACGAAAAACTGTTTTTT.

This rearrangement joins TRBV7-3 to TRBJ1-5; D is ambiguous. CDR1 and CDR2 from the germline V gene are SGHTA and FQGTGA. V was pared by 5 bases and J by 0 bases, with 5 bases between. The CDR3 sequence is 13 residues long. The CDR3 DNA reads TGTGCCAGCAGCCCAGATAGCAATCAGCCCCAGCATTTT. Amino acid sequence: CASSPDSNQPQHF.